This TCR beta chain was sequenced for a study of blood T cell repertoires in COVID-19. Background on the study: Acute and convalescent COVID-19 specimens originated in the United States, Italy and Spain. Sources were T cells, B-cell-depleted T cells, or PBMCs; the material itself was cDNA or gDNA.

Profiling relied on immunoSEQ multiplex PCR, and the TCRdb table lists in-frame clones only, not all of them. The data contain 200,000 to 250,000 clones, roughly 88% of them singletons. The length of the CDR3 is 13 residues. The V end lost 1 base, the J end lost 8 bases, and 11 bases lay between the germline ends. The germline CDR1 and CDR2 sequences are LGHDT and YNNKEL (reference sequence). Donors were grouped by their self-reported clinical history. Sequencing was carried out using PBMCs or T cells enriched from blood (not recorded which). This receptor was taken from a woman aged 45-59 years with acute COVID-19. J is TRBJ1-2 and V is TRBV3-1 (or the pseudogene TRBV3-2); D unclear. CDR3: CASSQAQTGGYTF. The DNA of the CDR3 is TGTGCCAGCAGCCAAGCACAGACGGGGGGCTACACCTTC.